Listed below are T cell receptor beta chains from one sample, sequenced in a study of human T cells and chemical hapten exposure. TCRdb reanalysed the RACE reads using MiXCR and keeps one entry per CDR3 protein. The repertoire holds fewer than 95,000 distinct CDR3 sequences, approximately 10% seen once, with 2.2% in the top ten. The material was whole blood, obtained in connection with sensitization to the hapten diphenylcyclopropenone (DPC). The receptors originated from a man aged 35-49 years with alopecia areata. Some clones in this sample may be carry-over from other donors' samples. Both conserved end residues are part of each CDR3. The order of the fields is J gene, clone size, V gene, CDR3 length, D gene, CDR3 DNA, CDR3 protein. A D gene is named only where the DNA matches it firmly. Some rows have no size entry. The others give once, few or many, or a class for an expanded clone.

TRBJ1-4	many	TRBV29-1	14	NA	TGCAGCGTTGAGGGGAGCACAACTAATGAAAAACTGTTTTTT	CSVEGSTTNEKLFF
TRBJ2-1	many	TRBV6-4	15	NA	TGTGCCAGCAGTGACGAGGACACTAGTTCTAGTGAGCAGTTCTTC	CASSDEDTSSSEQFF
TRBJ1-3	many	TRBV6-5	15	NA	TGTGCCAGCAGTTACTCGGACAGCTCTGGAAACACCATATATTTT	CASSYSDSSGNTIYF
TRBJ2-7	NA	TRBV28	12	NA	TGTGCCAGCAGTTTCTCCCTGAACGAGCAGTACTTC	CASSFSLNEQYF
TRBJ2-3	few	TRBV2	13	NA	TGTGCCAGCAACCGGGAGAGCACAGATACGCAGTATTTT	CASNRESTDTQYF
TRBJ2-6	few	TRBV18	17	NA	TGTGCCAGCTCACCTCAGGGGGGTCCCTCTGGGGCCAACGTCCTGACTTTC	CASSPQGGPSGANVLTF
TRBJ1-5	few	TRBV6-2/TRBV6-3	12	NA	TGTGCCAGCAGGGGGGAAACTTGGCCCCAGCATTTT	CASRGETWPQHF
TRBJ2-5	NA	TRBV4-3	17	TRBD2	TGCGCCAGCAGCCAAGATTCGACTAGCGGGCGTAGGGAGACCCAGTACTTC	CASSQDSTSGRRETQYF
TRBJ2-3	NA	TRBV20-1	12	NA	TGCAGTGGATCCGGGAACACAGATACGCAGTATTTT	CSGSGNTDTQYF
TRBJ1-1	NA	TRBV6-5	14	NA	TGTGCCAGCAGTAAACATAGCTTGAACACTGAAGCTTTCTTT	CASSKHSLNTEAFF
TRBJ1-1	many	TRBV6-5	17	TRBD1	TGTGCCAGCAGTGACACGGGACAGGGGGCTTGGAACACTGAAGCTTTCTTT	CASSDTGQGAWNTEAFF
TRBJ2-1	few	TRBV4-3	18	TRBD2	TGCGCCAGCAGCCAATGGGCTAGCGGGTCCACGGGCGCCAATGAGCAGTTCTTC	CASSQWASGSTGANEQFF
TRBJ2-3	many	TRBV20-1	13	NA	TGCAGTGCTAGAGTAAACCGGGCAGATACGCAGTATTTT	CSARVNRADTQYF
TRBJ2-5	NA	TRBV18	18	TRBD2	TGTGCCAGCTCACCAAGTCGAACTAGCGGGAAAATCTTAGAGACCCAGTACTTC	CASSPSRTSGKILETQYF
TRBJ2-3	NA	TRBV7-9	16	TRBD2	TGTGCCAGCAGCCTAACTAGCGGGGGGCCCTCGGATACGCAGTATTTT	CASSLTSGGPSDTQYF
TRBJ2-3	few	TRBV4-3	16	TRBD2	TGCGCCAGCAGCCAACTAGCGGGAGCTCGAACAGATACGCAGTATTTT	CASSQLAGARTDTQYF
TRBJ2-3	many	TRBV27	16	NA	TGTGCCAGCAGTTCCCAAATCCTACTTAGCACAGATACGCAGTATTTT	CASSSQILLSTDTQYF
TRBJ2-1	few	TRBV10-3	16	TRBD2	TGTGCCATCAGACTAGCGGGAGGTAGCTCCTACAATGAGCAGTTCTTC	CAIRLAGGSSYNEQFF
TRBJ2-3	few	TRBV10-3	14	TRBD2	TGTGCCATCAGACCCGGGACTAACACAGATACGCAGTATTTT	CAIRPGTNTDTQYF
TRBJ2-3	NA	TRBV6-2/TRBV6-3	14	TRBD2	TGTGCCACTCGGACTAGCGGGGAAGCAGATACGCAGTATTTT	CATRTSGEADTQYF
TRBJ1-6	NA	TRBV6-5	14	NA	TGTGCCAGCAGCCGTGGGGGACCTAATTCACCCCTCCACTTT	CASSRGGPNSPLHF
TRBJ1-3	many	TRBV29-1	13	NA	TGCAGCGTCTCGACAGTTTCTGGAAACACCATATATTTT	CSVSTVSGNTIYF
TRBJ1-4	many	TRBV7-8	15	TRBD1	TGTGCCAGCGGGTCGAGGACAGGGGAATATGAAAAACTGTTTTTT	CASGSRTGEYEKLFF
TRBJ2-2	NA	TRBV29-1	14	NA	TGCAGCGTTGTATTTCAGCTCGGGACCGGGGAGCTGTTTTTT	CSVVFQLGTGELFF
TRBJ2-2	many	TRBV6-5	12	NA	TGTGCCAGCAGACCGCCCGCCGGGGAGCTGTTTTTT	CASRPPAGELFF
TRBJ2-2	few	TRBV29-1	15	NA	TGCAGCGTTGAAGTAGGGGATCACGAAGGCGGGGAGCTGTTTTTT	CSVEVGDHEGGELFF
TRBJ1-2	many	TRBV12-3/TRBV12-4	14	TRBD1	TGTGCCAGCAGACGGACAGGAGATAACTATGGCTACACCTTC	CASRRTGDNYGYTF
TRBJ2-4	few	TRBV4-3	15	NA	TGCGCCAGCAGCCAAGATCGGCAGACCAAAAACATTCAGTACTTC	CASSQDRQTKNIQYF
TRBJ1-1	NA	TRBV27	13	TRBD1	TGTGCCAGCAGTTCGGGACAGTTTAAGGAAGCTTTCTTT	CASSSGQFKEAFF
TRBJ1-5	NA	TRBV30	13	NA	TGTGCCTGGAGTGTACAGGATTCTCAGCCCCAGCATTTT	CAWSVQDSQPQHF
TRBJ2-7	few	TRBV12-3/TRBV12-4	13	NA	TGTGCCAGCACCCTCCGTTGGGGCTACGAGCAGTACTTC	CASTLRWGYEQYF
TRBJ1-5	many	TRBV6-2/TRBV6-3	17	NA	TGTGCCAGCAGCATAGCGCCAGGGAGGCTGAGCAATCAGCCCCAGCATTTT	CASSIAPGRLSNQPQHF
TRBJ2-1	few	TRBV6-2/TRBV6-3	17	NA	TGTGCCAGCAGTTACTTGGGGGGCTCGAGCTCCTACAATGAGCAGTTCTTC	CASSYLGGSSSYNEQFF
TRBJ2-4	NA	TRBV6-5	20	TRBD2	TGTGCCAGCAGTTTCTCGGGACTAGCGGGAGCAGAAGGGTCCAAAAACATTCAGTACTTC	CASSFSGLAGAEGSKNIQYF
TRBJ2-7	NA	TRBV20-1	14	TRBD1	TGCAGTGCTAGAGATATTGGAGCGGGGACAGGGGAGTACTTC	CSARDIGAGTGEYF
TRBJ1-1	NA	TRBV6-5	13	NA	TGTGCCAGCAGCAAATGGGCGAACACTGAAGCTTTCTTT	CASSKWANTEAFF
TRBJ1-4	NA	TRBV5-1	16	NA	TGCGCCAGCAGCGGGGGTCTCGGACTCTCTAATGAAAAACTGTTTTTT	CASSGGLGLSNEKLFF
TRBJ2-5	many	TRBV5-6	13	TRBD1	TGTGCCAGCAGCTCCGACAGGGGGAAGACCCAGTACTTC	CASSSDRGKTQYF
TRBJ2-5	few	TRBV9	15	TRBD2	TGTGCCAGCACGGCAGGTAGCGGGAGCGGAGAGACCCAGTACTTC	CASTAGSGSGETQYF
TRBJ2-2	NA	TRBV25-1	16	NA	TGTGCCAGCAGGGGGGGCGGCGCATCGAACACCGGGGAGCTGTTTTTT	CASRGGGASNTGELFF
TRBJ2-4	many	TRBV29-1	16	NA	TGCAGCGTCATCCCAACTAGAATTGAGGCCAAAAACATTCAGTACTTC	CSVIPTRIEAKNIQYF
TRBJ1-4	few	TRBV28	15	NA	TGTGCCAGCAGTTCATCCGGGACGTGGAATGAAAAACTGTTTTTT	CASSSSGTWNEKLFF
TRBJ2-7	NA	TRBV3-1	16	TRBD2	TGTGCCAGCAGCCAAGATGGGGGCGGGAGGAAATACGAGCAGTACTTC	CASSQDGGGRKYEQYF
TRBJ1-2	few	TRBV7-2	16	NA	TGTGCCAGCAGCTTAGCAGAGGCAGGGCCCTTTTATGGCTACACCTTC	CASSLAEAGPFYGYTF
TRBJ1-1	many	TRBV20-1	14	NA	TGCAGTGCCAAACGGGGAGGGGTGGGGACTGAAGCTTTCTTT	CSAKRGGVGTEAFF
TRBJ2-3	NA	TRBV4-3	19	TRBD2	TGCGCCAGCAGCCAAGACTCCACTAGAACTAGCGGGAGATCAGATACGCAGTATTTT	CASSQDSTRTSGRSDTQYF
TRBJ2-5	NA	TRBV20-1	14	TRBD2	TGCAGTGCTAGGAGACTAGCGGGAGAGGAGACCCAGTACTTC	CSARRLAGEETQYF
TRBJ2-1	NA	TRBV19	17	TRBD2	TGTGCCAGTAGTATCTCGGCGGGAGGGGTTTCGGGGGATGAGCAGTTCTTC	CASSISAGGVSGDEQFF
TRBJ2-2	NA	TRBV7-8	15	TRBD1	TGTGCCAGCAGCTATACAGGGGGCACCACCGGGGAGCTGTTTTTT	CASSYTGGTTGELFF
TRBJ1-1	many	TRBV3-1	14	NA	TGTGCCAGCAGGTTACAGGGCGAGGGCACTGAAGCTTTCTTT	CASRLQGEGTEAFF
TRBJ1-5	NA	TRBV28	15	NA	TGTGCCAGCAGTTTATCGTTAGCGGGTAACCAGCCCCAGCATTTT	CASSLSLAGNQPQHF
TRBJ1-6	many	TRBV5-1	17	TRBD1	TGCGCCAGCAGACAGGCCGGGACAGGGGGCTATAATTCACCCCTCCACTTT	CASRQAGTGGYNSPLHF
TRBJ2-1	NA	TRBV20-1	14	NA	TGCAGTGCTAGAGACGTGCAGGACCTCAATGAGCAGTTCTTC	CSARDVQDLNEQFF
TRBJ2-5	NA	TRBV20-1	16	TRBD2	TGCAGTGCTAGAGGGGGTCTAGCGGGGCAGCAAGAGACCCAGTACTTC	CSARGGLAGQQETQYF
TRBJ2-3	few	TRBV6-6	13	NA	TGTGCCGGTGGGGACTCAAACACAGATACGCAGTATTTT	CAGGDSNTDTQYF